These T cell receptor beta chains were read from a single sample in a study of cytotoxic CD8 clonotypes in ibrutinib-treated CLL. Sequencing was performed with immunoSEQ multiplex PCR; in TCRdb, only in-frame clones are kept and a portion is missing. The data hold roughly 330,000 clones, with about 64% observed a single time. The sample here was PBMCs, taken after 36 months of ibrutinib treatment. These receptors were taken from a human donor with chronic lymphocytic leukemia. CDR3s include the opening cysteine and the closing phenylalanine or tryptophan. D genes are given only for firm matches. Clone size is not always given. Where it is, it says once, few, many or a class for expanded clones.

d_call: .
j_call: TRBJ2-7
cdr3_length: 15
clone_size: few
v_call: TRBV27
cdr3_nt: TGTGCCAGCAGCCCCGCAGCGGCGCGGACCTACGAGCAGTACTTC
cdr3_aa: CASSPAAARTYEQYF

d_call: .
j_call: TRBJ2-7
cdr3_length: 12
clone_size: .
v_call: TRBV29-1
cdr3_nt: TGCAGCGTTGCACCAGGGCGGTACGAGCAGTACTTC
cdr3_aa: CSVAPGRYEQYF

d_call: .
j_call: TRBJ1-3
cdr3_length: 12
clone_size: .
v_call: TRBV29-1
cdr3_nt: TGCAGCGTCGCCGACAGGGGAAACACCATATATTTT
cdr3_aa: CSVADRGNTIYF

d_call: .
j_call: TRBJ2-2
cdr3_length: 15
clone_size: .
v_call: TRBV19
cdr3_nt: TGTGCCAGTAGTAAGTGGGGAGAAAACACCGGGGAGCTGTTTTTT
cdr3_aa: CASSKWGENTGELFF

d_call: .
j_call: TRBJ1-1
cdr3_length: 11
clone_size: .
v_call: TRBV29-1
cdr3_nt: TGCAGCGTTGAAGTTCCGCGTGAAGCTTTCTTT
cdr3_aa: CSVEVPREAFF

d_call: TRBD1
j_call: TRBJ2-7
cdr3_length: 15
clone_size: .
v_call: TRBV9
cdr3_nt: TGTGCCAGCAGCGTGGGAGGACAGGGAATTCTCGAGCAGTACTTC
cdr3_aa: CASSVGGQGILEQYF

d_call: .
j_call: TRBJ2-7
cdr3_length: 13
clone_size: .
v_call: TRBV7-9
cdr3_nt: TGTGCCAGCAGCTTAGCGACCGGTTGGGAGCAGTACTTC
cdr3_aa: CASSLATGWEQYF

d_call: .
j_call: TRBJ2-7
cdr3_length: 17
clone_size: few
v_call: TRBV19
cdr3_nt: TGTGCCAGTAGTCCTGGACTACGCCGAGCACAGCGCTACGAGCAGTACTTC
cdr3_aa: CASSPGLRRAQRYEQYF

d_call: .
j_call: TRBJ2-5
cdr3_length: 16
clone_size: .
v_call: TRBV5-6
cdr3_nt: TGTGCCAGCAGCTCATGGGCTAGCGACAATCAGAAGACCCAGTACTTC
cdr3_aa: CASSSWASDNQKTQYF

d_call: .
j_call: TRBJ1-2
cdr3_length: 13
clone_size: .
v_call: TRBV6-5
cdr3_nt: TGTGCCAGCAGTTACTCCGCCCGGTATGGCTACACCTTC
cdr3_aa: CASSYSARYGYTF

d_call: .
j_call: TRBJ2-7
cdr3_length: 14
clone_size: few
v_call: TRBV9
cdr3_nt: TGTGCCAGCAGCCCCGGATCGGGCGGCTACGAGCAGTACTTC
cdr3_aa: CASSPGSGGYEQYF

d_call: TRBD2
j_call: TRBJ2-3
cdr3_length: 15
clone_size: .
v_call: TRBV29-1
cdr3_nt: TGCAGCGTTGGGGCTGGGCTAGCGGGAGTGGATACGCAGTATTTT
cdr3_aa: CSVGAGLAGVDTQYF

d_call: .
j_call: TRBJ1-5
cdr3_length: 14
clone_size: .
v_call: TRBV6-1
cdr3_nt: TGTGCCAGCAGGGCAGGCGGTCACAATCAGCCCCAGCATTTT
cdr3_aa: CASRAGGHNQPQHF

d_call: .
j_call: TRBJ2-7
cdr3_length: 11
clone_size: .
v_call: TRBV20-1
cdr3_nt: TGCAGTGCTAGTCCGGGGGACGAGCAGTACTTC
cdr3_aa: CSASPGDEQYF

d_call: TRBD1
j_call: TRBJ1-2
cdr3_length: 14
clone_size: .
v_call: TRBV9
cdr3_nt: TGTGCCAGCAGCGTCAGGGGGCTGGGCTATGGCTACACCTTC
cdr3_aa: CASSVRGLGYGYTF

d_call: .
j_call: TRBJ2-7
cdr3_length: 15
clone_size: .
v_call: TRBV11-2
cdr3_nt: TGTGCCAGCAAACCACTTTCTGGGACATCCTACGAGCAGTACTTC
cdr3_aa: CASKPLSGTSYEQYF

d_call: .
j_call: TRBJ2-3
cdr3_length: 16
clone_size: .
v_call: TRBV5-4
cdr3_nt: TGTGCCAGCAGCCGAGCGGGCCAGGGACTGGCAGATACGCAGTATTTT
cdr3_aa: CASSRAGQGLADTQYF

d_call: TRBD2
j_call: TRBJ2-3
cdr3_length: 16
clone_size: .
v_call: TRBV28
cdr3_nt: TGTGCCAGCAGTTTCCTAGCGGGAGGGTTCACAGATACGCAGTATTTT
cdr3_aa: CASSFLAGGFTDTQYF

d_call: TRBD2
j_call: TRBJ2-2
cdr3_length: 17
clone_size: .
v_call: TRBV5-1
cdr3_nt: TGCGCCAGCAGCCCCCCCACTAGCGGGAGGGCCCCCGGGGAGCTGTTTTTT
cdr3_aa: CASSPPTSGRAPGELFF

d_call: .
j_call: TRBJ2-7
cdr3_length: 14
clone_size: .
v_call: TRBV7-9
cdr3_nt: TGTGCCAGCAGCCCGAGGAACAGGCTCTACGAGCAGTACTTC
cdr3_aa: CASSPRNRLYEQYF

d_call: .
j_call: TRBJ2-7
cdr3_length: 15
clone_size: .
v_call: TRBV6-5
cdr3_nt: TGTGCCAGCAGTTACAACCCGGGAGTCGTTTACGAGCAGTACTTC
cdr3_aa: CASSYNPGVVYEQYF

d_call: TRBD1
j_call: TRBJ2-5
cdr3_length: 14
clone_size: few
v_call: TRBV7-8
cdr3_nt: TGTGCCAGCAGCTTCGGGACAGGGCAAGAGACCCAGTACTTC
cdr3_aa: CASSFGTGQETQYF

d_call: TRBD2
j_call: TRBJ2-2
cdr3_length: 14
clone_size: .
v_call: TRBV10-3
cdr3_nt: TGTGCCATCAACGGACTAGCGAACACCGGGGAGCTGTTTTTT
cdr3_aa: CAINGLANTGELFF

d_call: TRBD1
j_call: TRBJ2-7
cdr3_length: 14
clone_size: .
v_call: TRBV5-6
cdr3_nt: TGTGCCAGCAGTATCCGGGACAGAGAGTACGAGCAGTACTTC
cdr3_aa: CASSIRDREYEQYF

d_call: .
j_call: TRBJ2-1
cdr3_length: 12
clone_size: .
v_call: TRBV11-2
cdr3_nt: TGTGCCAGCAGCTTAGCGGGACGTGAGCAGTTCTTC
cdr3_aa: CASSLAGREQFF

d_call: .
j_call: TRBJ2-7
cdr3_length: 14
clone_size: few
v_call: TRBV5-6
cdr3_nt: TGTGCCAGCAGCTTCTTGGGAGAAACCTACGAGCAGTACTTC
cdr3_aa: CASSFLGETYEQYF

d_call: .
j_call: TRBJ2-1
cdr3_length: 13
clone_size: .
v_call: TRBV11-3
cdr3_nt: TGTGCCAGCAGCTTAGGTCATCGATATGAGCAGTTCTTC
cdr3_aa: CASSLGHRYEQFF

d_call: .
j_call: TRBJ1-4
cdr3_length: 13
clone_size: once
v_call: TRBV10-3
cdr3_nt: TGTGCCATCAGGCCGTTGGGTTGGGAAAAACTGTTTTTT
cdr3_aa: CAIRPLGWEKLFF

d_call: .
j_call: TRBJ1-4
cdr3_length: 16
clone_size: .
v_call: TRBV21-1
cdr3_nt: TGTGCCAGCAGCCCACTCGGGCGACGGGACAACGAAAAACTGTTTTTT
cdr3_aa: CASSPLGRRDNEKLFF

d_call: .
j_call: TRBJ1-4
cdr3_length: 14
clone_size: few
v_call: TRBV9
cdr3_nt: TGTGCCAGCAGCACCGGGACAACTAATGAAAAACTGTTTTTT
cdr3_aa: CASSTGTTNEKLFF

d_call: .
j_call: TRBJ2-7
cdr3_length: 14
clone_size: .
v_call: TRBV5-1
cdr3_nt: TGCGCCAGCAGCCTGGTAGGCCATGGGGAAGTGCAGTACTTC
cdr3_aa: CASSLVGHGEVQYF

d_call: .
j_call: TRBJ2-2
cdr3_length: 15
clone_size: .
v_call: TRBV27
cdr3_nt: TGTGCCAGCAGTTTAGGGCGGAGGAACACCGGGGAGCTGTTTTTT
cdr3_aa: CASSLGRRNTGELFF

d_call: TRBD2
j_call: TRBJ2-3
cdr3_length: 15
clone_size: .
v_call: TRBV7-2
cdr3_nt: TGTGCCAGCAGCTGGCCCGGGACTACCACAGATACGCAGTATTTT
cdr3_aa: CASSWPGTTTDTQYF

d_call: TRBD1
j_call: TRBJ1-2
cdr3_length: 13
clone_size: .
v_call: TRBV19
cdr3_nt: TGTGCCAGTAGAACAGGGGGCGGCTATGGCTACACCTTC
cdr3_aa: CASRTGGGYGYTF

d_call: TRBD1
j_call: TRBJ1-2
cdr3_length: 15
clone_size: .
v_call: TRBV4-1
cdr3_nt: TGCGCCAGCAGCCAAGTCTACCTGGGACAGGATGGCTACACCTTC
cdr3_aa: CASSQVYLGQDGYTF

d_call: .
j_call: TRBJ1-6
cdr3_length: 14
clone_size: .
v_call: TRBV18
cdr3_nt: TGTGCCAGCTCACCCGACAGGTCTTCATCACCCCTCCACTTT
cdr3_aa: CASSPDRSSSPLHF

d_call: TRBD2
j_call: TRBJ2-5
cdr3_length: 16
clone_size: .
v_call: TRBV18
cdr3_nt: TGTGCCAGCTCACCTTACTTACTAGCGGGGGAAGAGACCCAGTACTTC
cdr3_aa: CASSPYLLAGEETQYF

d_call: TRBD1
j_call: TRBJ2-5
cdr3_length: 14
clone_size: .
v_call: TRBV19
cdr3_nt: TGTGCCAGTAGTATCGACAGGGGGCGCGAGACCCAGTACTTC
cdr3_aa: CASSIDRGRETQYF

d_call: .
j_call: TRBJ2-7
cdr3_length: 16
clone_size: .
v_call: TRBV29-1
cdr3_nt: TGCAGCGTTGATAGGGACACCCTCAATACAACCTACGAGCAGTACTTC
cdr3_aa: CSVDRDTLNTTYEQYF

d_call: .
j_call: TRBJ2-3
cdr3_length: 16
clone_size: few
v_call: TRBV7-9
cdr3_nt: TGTGCCAGCAGTTGGGCCGGAGGGATGCTGACAGATACGCAGTATTTT
cdr3_aa: CASSWAGGMLTDTQYF

d_call: .
j_call: TRBJ2-1
cdr3_length: 14
clone_size: .
v_call: TRBV9
cdr3_nt: TGTGCCAGCAGTTCCGCAGGGATAAATAATGAGCAGTTCTTC
cdr3_aa: CASSSAGINNEQFF

d_call: TRBD2
j_call: TRBJ2-1
cdr3_length: 17
clone_size: .
v_call: TRBV6-1
cdr3_nt: TGTGCCAGCAGTGACAGACCGGGACTAGCGGCCTACAATGAGCAGTTCTTC
cdr3_aa: CASSDRPGLAAYNEQFF

d_call: .
j_call: TRBJ1-5
cdr3_length: 16
clone_size: few
v_call: TRBV28
cdr3_nt: TGTGCCAGCAGTTTAGTCACCGGGGGAAACAATCAGCCCCAGCATTTT
cdr3_aa: CASSLVTGGNNQPQHF

d_call: .
j_call: TRBJ2-2
cdr3_length: 14
clone_size: once
v_call: TRBV27
cdr3_nt: TGTGCCAGCAGTTTAAAGAGCTTGGGGGGGGAGCTGTTTTTT
cdr3_aa: CASSLKSLGGELFF

d_call: TRBD1
j_call: TRBJ2-7
cdr3_length: 13
clone_size: .
v_call: TRBV6-1
cdr3_nt: TGTGCCAGTAAGACAGGGGGCTACCGGGAGCAGTACTTC
cdr3_aa: CASKTGGYREQYF

d_call: TRBD2
j_call: TRBJ2-1
cdr3_length: 17
clone_size: once
v_call: TRBV7-2
cdr3_nt: TGTGCCAGCAGCTTAGTCTCGAGCGGGGGGCCGGATGGTGAGCAGTTCTTC
cdr3_aa: CASSLVSSGGPDGEQFF